This record looks at one T cell receptor beta chain sequence and its context. What it binds is not known. The same CDR3 arises from other DNA sequences in this sample as well. The germline gives CDR1 SGHRS, CDR2 YFSETQ. The CDR3 totals 18 residues. V lost 0 bases to trimming and J lost 7 bases; unmatched junction nucleotides: 15. Method: immunoSEQ multiplex PCR; TCRdb's copy keeps in-frame clones and lacks some. The sample lists 57,000 or so clones, about 92% occurring once. The data derive from a study of OX40 agonist ivuxolimab in advanced cancers. General study points: Dose levels from 0.1 to 3.0 mg/kg saw CD4+ and CD8+ blood T cells expand clonally by week 6. Low clonal expansion, among the lowest seen, marked partial responders at 0.1-3.0 mg/kg.

The TCR comes from an adult with an advanced solid tumor such as melanoma, head and neck, liver or kidney cancer. The rearrangement uses TRBV5-1 and TRBJ2-1, with TRBD2 identical over 8 bases. The sample consisted of CD4+ or CD8+ T cells sorted from blood, taken in a trial of the OX40 agonist ivuxolimab. The CDR3 here is CASSLVPRGSGVLNEQFF. The CDR3 bases are TGCGCCAGCAGCTTGGTCCCCCGGGGTAGCGGGGTACTAAATGAGCAGTTCTTC. Based on the CDR3 plus reference TRBV5-1 and TRBJ2-1, the full variable domain is KAGVTQTPRYLIKTRGQQVTLSCSPISGHRSVSWYQQTPGQGLQFLFEYFSETQRNKGNFPGRFSGRQFSNSRSEMNVSTLELGDSALYLCASSLVPRGSGVLNEQFFGPGTRLTVL.